This T cell receptor (beta chain) stems from a study of identical twins. Study-level findings and limits: Among beta out-of-frame sequences, excess sharing between twins appeared weaker. The conclusions drew on cross-sectional statistical analysis instead of tracking the same donors.

This clonotype was seen only a few times. As yet, its antigen is unknown. V lost 2 bases and J 7 bases, leaving 9 bases between the germline ends. Germline CDR1 MNHNS, CDR2 SASEGT. CDR3 length: 13 residues. In TCRdb, the 5' RACE reads were re-called with MiXCR into one record per CDR3 protein. The table includes around 370,000 distinct CDR3 sequences, around 9.7% detected once. The chain has TRBV6-1 and TRBJ1-5; TRBD1 might be the D (6 bases). This clonotype originated in a woman aged 45-65 years in good health. The sample taken for sequencing was naive T cells sorted from blood. The CDR3 protein is CASSETGWQPQHF. CDR3 bases: TGTGCCAGCAGTGAAACAGGGTGGCAGCCCCAGCATTTT.